The TCR beta chain under discussion was sequenced for a study of metastatic and nonmetastatic thyroid tumors. Turning to the study itself: It was across blood and tumor or nodule tissue from malignant and benign thyroid patients that repertoires were compared.

In germline, CDR1 is MNHEY, CDR2 SMNVEV (reference sequence). The V and J ends lost 3 bases and 6 bases respectively, with 15 bases between them. This CDR3 spans 16 amino acids. A word on this clone: Its matching antigen is unknown.

Original processing notes: In papillary thyroid cancer, a distant-metastasis classifier was built using CDR3 differences across clinicopathological groups. TCRdb re-clonotyped the PCR reads via MiXCR. It is TCRdb's table, rather than the study itself, that gives the V and J calls and clone size. The sample shows more than 8,500 clones, about 25% of them seen only once. Study-level findings and limits: When malignant thyroid tumors were compared with benign nodules, TCR beta diversity was reportedly significantly higher in the malignant tumors. This held in both blood and tumor samples.

Thyroid surgery was preceded by no treatment in any patient. This TCR derives from a female donor with papillary thyroid cancer or a benign thyroid nodule (not recorded which). Some clones in this sample may be carry-over from other donors' samples. Sequencing was done on a sample of adjacent normal tissue. V usage is TRBV27 and J usage is TRBJ1-6, with D perhaps TRBD1 (5 bases). Here the CDR3 DNA reads TGTGCCAGCAGTTTTCGCTCCAGGGCGAGTAATTCACCCCTCCACTTT. This codes for CASSFRSRASNSPLHF.